Listed below are T cell receptor beta chains from one sample, sequenced in a study of blood T cell repertoires in COVID-19. Repertoires were generated with immunoSEQ multiplex PCR, while TCRdb's copy carries only in-frame clones and drops some. This sample carries around 250,000 clones, 80% to 85% of them seen once, and the ten largest clones take 1.5%. Sequencing was done on a sample of peripheral blood. The receptors were gathered from a woman in her 40s who had recovered from COVID-19. The CDR3 runs from the conserved cysteine through the conserved F or W. A D gene is named only where the DNA matches it firmly. Size tells how often a clone was seen (once, few, many) or the class of an expanded clone, and some rows leave it out.

CDR3 protein: CASSNYRDSPLHF
CDR3 DNA: TGTGCCAGCAGTAATTACAGGGATTCACCCCTCCACTTT
D gene: .
clone size: .
V gene: TRBV12-3/TRBV12-4
J gene: TRBJ1-6

CDR3 protein: CACQGVAGNTIYF
CDR3 DNA: TGTGCCTGCCAGGGGGTCGCTGGAAACACCATATATTTT
D gene: TRBD1
clone size: .
V gene: TRBV30
J gene: TRBJ1-3

CDR3 protein: CASSLASSADTQYF
CDR3 DNA: TGTGCCAGCAGCTTAGCCTCATCCGCGGATACGCAGTATTTT
D gene: .
clone size: many
V gene: TRBV7-9
J gene: TRBJ2-3

CDR3 protein: CASSPSRYYNEQFF
CDR3 DNA: TGCGCCAGCAGCCCTAGCCGGTACTACAATGAGCAGTTCTTC
D gene: .
clone size: .
V gene: TRBV5-1
J gene: TRBJ2-1

CDR3 protein: CAISVGGDEQYF
CDR3 DNA: TGTGCCATCAGTGTGGGAGGCGACGAGCAGTACTTC
D gene: .
clone size: .
V gene: TRBV10-3
J gene: TRBJ2-7

CDR3 protein: CASKTGTGHTEAFF
CDR3 DNA: TGTGCCAGCAAAACCGGGACAGGTCACACTGAAGCTTTCTTT
D gene: TRBD1
clone size: .
V gene: TRBV3-1/TRBV3-2
J gene: TRBJ1-1

CDR3 protein: CASSSRITGYNEQFF
CDR3 DNA: TGTGCCAGCTCATCCAGGATTACTGGGTACAATGAGCAGTTCTTC
D gene: .
clone size: .
V gene: TRBV18
J gene: TRBJ2-1

CDR3 protein: CASSLLEGSEQYF
CDR3 DNA: TGTGCCAGCAGCTTATTAGAGGGATCGGAGCAGTACTTC
D gene: .
clone size: .
V gene: TRBV7-9
J gene: TRBJ2-7

CDR3 protein: CASSLAAGGLSDTQYF
CDR3 DNA: TGTGCCAGCAGCTTAGCGGCAGGGGGCTTGTCAGATACGCAGTATTTT
D gene: TRBD1
clone size: .
V gene: TRBV7-8
J gene: TRBJ2-3

CDR3 protein: CASSQRESGNIQYF
CDR3 DNA: TGTGCCAGCAGCCAACGGGAGTCTGGAAACATTCAGTACTTC
D gene: .
clone size: .
V gene: TRBV3-1/TRBV3-2
J gene: TRBJ2-4

CDR3 protein: CASSLTNPETQYF
CDR3 DNA: TGCGCCAGCAGCCTAACTAATCCCGAGACCCAGTACTTC
D gene: .
clone size: once
V gene: TRBV4-1
J gene: TRBJ2-5

CDR3 protein: CASSFPGGSDTGELFF
CDR3 DNA: TGTGCCAGCAGCTTCCCAGGGGGCTCGGACACCGGGGAGCTGTTTTTT
D gene: TRBD1
clone size: .
V gene: TRBV11-2
J gene: TRBJ2-2

CDR3 protein: CASSEQGFQYF
CDR3 DNA: TGTGCCAGCAGTGAACAGGGCTTCCAGTACTTC
D gene: .
clone size: .
V gene: TRBV2
J gene: TRBJ2-7

CDR3 protein: CASGSSSGNTIYF
CDR3 DNA: TGTGCCAGCGGGAGTAGCTCTGGAAACACCATATATTTT
D gene: .
clone size: .
V gene: TRBV5-8
J gene: TRBJ1-3

CDR3 protein: CASSRDRDYGYTF
CDR3 DNA: TGTGCCAGCAGTCGCGACAGGGACTATGGCTACACCTTC
D gene: TRBD1
clone size: few
V gene: TRBV6-5
J gene: TRBJ1-2

CDR3 protein: CAIKTGNGVQGMNTEAFF
CDR3 DNA: TGTGCCATAAAGACAGGGAATGGCGTTCAGGGAATGAACACTGAAGCTTTCTTT
D gene: TRBD1
clone size: .
V gene: TRBV7-9
J gene: TRBJ1-1

CDR3 protein: CASMKGQNNEKLFF
CDR3 DNA: TGTGCCAGCATGAAAGGACAGAATAATGAAAAACTGTTTTTT
D gene: .
clone size: .
V gene: TRBV5-5
J gene: TRBJ1-4

CDR3 protein: CASSQARNTEAFF
CDR3 DNA: TGTGCCAGCAGCCAAGCCCGGAACACTGAAGCTTTCTTT
D gene: .
clone size: .
V gene: TRBV3-1/TRBV3-2
J gene: TRBJ1-1

CDR3 protein: CASSFRGLDQETQYF
CDR3 DNA: TGTGCCAGCAGCTTCCGGGGGTTAGACCAAGAGACCCAGTACTTC
D gene: .
clone size: .
V gene: TRBV9
J gene: TRBJ2-5

CDR3 protein: CSVKGLAGGNEQFF
CDR3 DNA: TGCAGCGTTAAAGGACTAGCGGGGGGTAATGAGCAGTTCTTC
D gene: TRBD2
clone size: .
V gene: TRBV29-1
J gene: TRBJ2-1

CDR3 protein: CASSSRRDRSQETQYF
CDR3 DNA: TGTGCCAGCAGCTCGCGCCGGGACAGGTCCCAAGAGACCCAGTACTTC
D gene: TRBD1
clone size: .
V gene: TRBV11-3
J gene: TRBJ2-5

CDR3 protein: CASITAGYSGYGYTF
CDR3 DNA: TGTGCCAGCATTACGGCAGGGTATTCCGGCTATGGCTACACCTTC
D gene: .
clone size: .
V gene: TRBV28
J gene: TRBJ1-2

CDR3 protein: CASSKDRVPSGEKLFF
CDR3 DNA: TGTGCCAGCAGCAAAGACAGGGTTCCGTCTGGTGAAAAACTGTTTTTT
D gene: TRBD1
clone size: .
V gene: TRBV7-6
J gene: TRBJ1-4

CDR3 protein: CASSVDASMNTEAFF
CDR3 DNA: TGTGCCAGCAGCGTAGACGCGAGCATGAACACTGAAGCTTTCTTT
D gene: .
clone size: .
V gene: TRBV9
J gene: TRBJ1-1

CDR3 protein: CASSSQGGGGYGYTF
CDR3 DNA: TGTGCCAGCAGCTCACAGGGGGGAGGAGGCTATGGCTACACCTTC
D gene: TRBD1
clone size: .
V gene: TRBV7-2
J gene: TRBJ1-2

CDR3 protein: CASGGAGGGFGTEAFF
CDR3 DNA: TGTGCCAGCGGCGGGGCAGGGGGCGGTTTTGGCACTGAAGCTTTCTTT
D gene: TRBD1
clone size: .
V gene: TRBV18
J gene: TRBJ1-1

CDR3 protein: CASSAPGSYEQYF
CDR3 DNA: TGTGCCAGCAGCGCGCCCGGCTCCTACGAGCAGTACTTC
D gene: .
clone size: .
V gene: TRBV9
J gene: TRBJ2-7

CDR3 protein: CASSEYGDRGNYGYTF
CDR3 DNA: TGTGCCAGCAGTGAATACGGGGACAGGGGTAACTATGGCTACACCTTC
D gene: TRBD1
clone size: .
V gene: TRBV2
J gene: TRBJ1-2

CDR3 protein: CASSGDAEKLFF
CDR3 DNA: TGTGCCAGCAGTGGAGATGCTGAAAAACTGTTTTTT
D gene: .
clone size: few
V gene: TRBV28
J gene: TRBJ1-4

CDR3 protein: CASREGGNTEAFF
CDR3 DNA: TGTGCCAGTCGGGAGGGGGGCAACACTGAAGCTTTCTTT
D gene: .
clone size: .
V gene: TRBV6-5
J gene: TRBJ1-1

CDR3 protein: CASSLGGPGNSPLHF
CDR3 DNA: TGTGCCAGCAGCTTAGGGGGGCCGGGCAATTCACCCCTCCACTTT
D gene: .
clone size: .
V gene: TRBV7-9
J gene: TRBJ1-6

CDR3 protein: CASSISPNQPQHF
CDR3 DNA: TGTGCCAGCAGTATTAGCCCAAATCAGCCCCAGCATTTT
D gene: .
clone size: .
V gene: TRBV27
J gene: TRBJ1-5

CDR3 protein: CASSWRQDVTEAFF
CDR3 DNA: TGTGCCAGCAGTTGGAGACAGGACGTCACTGAAGCTTTCTTT
D gene: .
clone size: .
V gene: TRBV2
J gene: TRBJ1-1

CDR3 protein: CASSYWGQGEEQPQHF
CDR3 DNA: TGTGCCAGCAGTTATTGGGGCCAGGGGGAAGAGCAGCCCCAGCATTTT
D gene: TRBD1
clone size: few
V gene: TRBV28
J gene: TRBJ1-5

CDR3 protein: CSATPGHTIYF
CDR3 DNA: TGCAGTGCCACACCAGGCCACACCATATATTTT
D gene: .
clone size: .
V gene: TRBV20-1
J gene: TRBJ1-3

CDR3 protein: CATSTRGISTDTQYF
CDR3 DNA: TGTGCCACTTCGACCCGGGGGATAAGCACAGATACGCAGTATTTT
D gene: .
clone size: .
V gene: TRBV10-3
J gene: TRBJ2-3

CDR3 protein: CASGLDNYMTGELFF
CDR3 DNA: TGTGCTAGTGGTTTGGACAACTATATGACCGGGGAGCTGTTTTTT
D gene: .
clone size: once
V gene: TRBV12-5
J gene: TRBJ2-2

CDR3 protein: CASSPFTGSGTDTQYF
CDR3 DNA: TGTGCCAGCAGTCCATTTACAGGGTCAGGCACAGATACGCAGTATTTT
D gene: .
clone size: .
V gene: TRBV3-1/TRBV3-2
J gene: TRBJ2-3

CDR3 protein: CASSWDYRPSPEAFF
CDR3 DNA: TGTGCCAGCAGCTGGGACTACCGGCCCTCCCCTGAAGCTTTCTTT
D gene: .
clone size: .
V gene: TRBV7-9
J gene: TRBJ1-1

CDR3 protein: CAWSEWPGVQPQHF
CDR3 DNA: TGTGCCTGGAGTGAATGGCCCGGGGTCCAGCCCCAGCATTTT
D gene: .
clone size: .
V gene: TRBV30
J gene: TRBJ1-5